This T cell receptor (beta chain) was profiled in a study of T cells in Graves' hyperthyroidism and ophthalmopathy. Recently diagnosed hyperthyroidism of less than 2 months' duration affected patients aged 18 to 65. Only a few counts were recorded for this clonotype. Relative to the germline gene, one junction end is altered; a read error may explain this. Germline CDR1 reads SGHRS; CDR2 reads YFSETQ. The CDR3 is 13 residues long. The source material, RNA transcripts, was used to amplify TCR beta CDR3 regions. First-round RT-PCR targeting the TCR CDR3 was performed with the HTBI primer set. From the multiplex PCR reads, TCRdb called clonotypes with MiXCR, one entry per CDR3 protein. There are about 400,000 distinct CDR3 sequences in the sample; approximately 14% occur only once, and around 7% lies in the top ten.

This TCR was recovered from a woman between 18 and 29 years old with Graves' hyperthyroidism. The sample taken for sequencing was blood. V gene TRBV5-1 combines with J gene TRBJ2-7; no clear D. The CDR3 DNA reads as TGCGCCAGCGGCTTGGTTGGAAATTACGAGCAGTACTTC. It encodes CASGLVGNYEQYF.